This T cell receptor (beta chain) was sequenced during a study of T cells in Graves' hyperthyroidism and ophthalmopathy. This clonotype was seen a few times. Its antigen is undetermined. A junction boundary mismatches the germline segment, possibly from a read error. The CDR3 regions of TCR beta were amplified from RNA transcripts. The study used the HTBI primer set for a first-round RT-PCR of the TCR CDR3. In TCRdb, the multiplex PCR reads were re-called with MiXCR into one record per CDR3 protein. The table has 350,000 to 450,000 distinct CDR3 sequences, about 18% seen once. The patients, who ranged from 18 to 65 in age, presented with newly diagnosed hyperthyroidism lasting under 2 months. Diagnosis relied on clinical symptoms, serum thyroxine and TRAb, thyroid ultrasound and orbital computed tomography. Study-level findings and limits: Researchers found most expanded thyroid clonotypes above 0.001 in blood as well.

The CDR3 has 14 amino acids. Germline assignment: CDR1 SGHRS and CDR2 YFSETQ. Sequencing input: blood. The rearrangement joins TRBV5-1 to TRBJ1-2; D gene ambiguous. The source of this sequence is a woman aged 25 to 39 with Graves' hyperthyroidism that later progressed to Graves' ophthalmopathy. For the CDR3, the DNA is TGCGTCAGCAGCTTGGCCGGGCCCTCCGGTGGCTACACCTTC. Translated: CVSSLAGPSGGYTF.